This is a list of T cell receptor beta chains from one sample in a study of CD8 T cells in ankylosing spondylitis. From the 5' RACE reads, TCRdb called clonotypes with MiXCR, one entry per CDR3 protein. This table holds about 150,000 distinct CDR3 sequences, about 7% found once. Sequenced sample: blood, either unsorted or a sorted T cell fraction (not recorded which). The receptors were gathered from a female donor with ankylosing spondylitis or in good health (not recorded which). Both conserved end residues are part of each CDR3. A D gene is named only where the DNA matches it firmly. Some rows mark clone size as missing; the rest say once, few, many or name a class of expanded clone.

d_gene	v_gene	abundance	j_gene	CDR3nt	CDR3aa
NA	TRBV5-6	many	TRBJ1-2	TGTGCCAGCAGCTTCGGACAAAGCAGCTATGGCTACACCTTC	CASSFGQSSYGYTF
NA	TRBV2	many	TRBJ2-1	TGTGCCAGCAGGGCCGGGACCGCCTCCTACAATGAGCAGTTCTTC	CASRAGTASYNEQFF
TRBD2	TRBV9	NA	TRBJ2-7	TGTGCCAGCAGCGTAGCTTGGGGGGGTAAAGGCGGGCAGTACTTC	CASSVAWGGKGGQYF
TRBD1	TRBV7-6	many	TRBJ2-3	TGTGCCAGCAGCCGGACAGGGGGCACAGATACGCAGTATTTT	CASSRTGGTDTQYF
TRBD1	TRBV5-1	many	TRBJ1-5	TGCGCCAGCAGCTTGGAACAGGGGGGTCAGCCCCAGCATTTT	CASSLEQGGQPQHF
NA	TRBV20-1	many	TRBJ1-1	TGCAGTGCTAGCGCGGGGAATTGGAACACTGAAGCTTTCTTT	CSASAGNWNTEAFF
NA	TRBV6-2/TRBV6-3	many	TRBJ1-1	TGTGCCAGCAGACGATCGGGGCGGAATGAAGCTTTCTTT	CASRRSGRNEAFF
TRBD1	TRBV18	NA	TRBJ1-2	TGTGCCAGCTCAATCGGACAGATGACAGGGGCTTATGGCTACACCTTC	CASSIGQMTGAYGYTF
TRBD2	TRBV29-1	many	TRBJ2-2	TGCAGCGTTGAAGATGGCTCCCCGGACCAGCGGGAAGGCGGGGAGCTGTTTTTT	CSVEDGSPDQREGGELFF
NA	TRBV19	few	TRBJ2-1	TGTGCCAGTAGTATTTCAGTCTACAATGAGCAGTTCTTC	CASSISVYNEQFF
NA	TRBV3-1	many	TRBJ1-6	TGTGCCAGCAGCCAAGAAGTAGGTCGGGGGACACCCCTCCACTTT	CASSQEVGRGTPLHF
NA	TRBV18	many	TRBJ1-2	TGTGCCAGCTCACACACGGACAGCGCTAACTATGGCTACACCTTC	CASSHTDSANYGYTF
TRBD1	TRBV19	NA	TRBJ1-5	TGTGCCAGTACCACGATGAGACGGGGACAGCCCAATCAGCCCCAGCATTTT	CASTTMRRGQPNQPQHF
NA	TRBV5-6	many	TRBJ2-5	TGTGCCAGCAGTTCCGGTCCGGGGACACAAGAGACCCAGTACTTC	CASSSGPGTQETQYF
TRBD1	TRBV5-6	many	TRBJ1-1	TGTGCCAGCAGCCGGACAGGGTCCCCTGAAGCTTTCTTT	CASSRTGSPEAFF
NA	TRBV5-1	many	TRBJ1-4	TGCGCCAGCAGCTTGGGTTTTATTCCAACTAATGAAAAACTGTTTTTT	CASSLGFIPTNEKLFF
NA	TRBV7-2	many	TRBJ2-1	TGTGCCAGCAGCTTAGTTGCGGGCAGAACCCAGTTCTTC	CASSLVAGRTQFF
NA	TRBV3-1	once	TRBJ2-6	TGTGCCAGCACCCAGCAGGCCCCTGGGGCAAACGTCCTGACTTTC	CASTQQAPGANVLTF
TRBD1	TRBV24-1	many	TRBJ2-5	TGTGCCACCAGTGGAGGGACAGGCGATAAAAAAGAGACCCAGTACTTC	CATSGGTGDKKETQYF
NA	TRBV10-3	many	TRBJ1-2	TGTGCCATCAGAGGGGGGGGCTTATATGGCTACACCTTC	CAIRGGGLYGYTF
NA	TRBV5-1	few	TRBJ2-3	TGCGCCAGCAGCGCGGTTGATACGCAGTATTTT	CASSAVDTQYF
NA	TRBV3-1	many	TRBJ1-2	TGTGCCAGCAGCGTTCGGGGACCGACTAACTATGGCTACACCTTC	CASSVRGPTNYGYTF
NA	TRBV6-1	many	TRBJ2-2	TGTGCCAGCACTAGACGTGAGAACACCGGGGAGCTGTTTTTT	CASTRRENTGELFF
NA	TRBV6-5	few	TRBJ2-5	TGTGCCAGCAGCCGAGATGAGGGGGAACAAGAGACCCAGTACTTC	CASSRDEGEQETQYF
TRBD1	TRBV20-1	many	TRBJ1-5	TGCAGTGCTAGTGACGGACAGGGGAGTACTCAGCCCCAGCATTTT	CSASDGQGSTQPQHF
NA	TRBV4-3	many	TRBJ2-5	TGCGCCAGCAGCCAAAGCGGGCGGAGCCAAGAGACCCAGTACTTC	CASSQSGRSQETQYF
NA	TRBV29-1	NA	TRBJ1-4	TGCAGCGTTGGAGGGCTTGCAACTAATGAAAAACTGTTTTTT	CSVGGLATNEKLFF
NA	TRBV4-2	few	TRBJ1-6	TGTGCCAGCAGCCAAGTAGGGGCCGCAACCGACTCACCCCTCCACTTT	CASSQVGAATDSPLHF
TRBD1	TRBV7-2	NA	TRBJ2-7	TGTGCCAGCAGCTTAGCAGGACAGGGGGGCTACGAGCAGTACTTC	CASSLAGQGGYEQYF
NA	TRBV4-1	many	TRBJ2-2	TGCGCCAGCAGCCAAGTATCTTCAGGGTTAGGCACCGGGGAGCTGTTTTTT	CASSQVSSGLGTGELFF
NA	TRBV11-3	few	TRBJ2-1	TGTGCCAGCAGCCCCGGGACCTACAATGAGCAGTTCTTC	CASSPGTYNEQFF
TRBD1	TRBV2	few	TRBJ2-1	TGTGCCAGCAGTGATCCCGGGACAGGGACCTACAATGAGCAGTTCTTC	CASSDPGTGTYNEQFF
NA	TRBV7-9	many	TRBJ2-1	TGTGCCAGCAGCAGGGGGGGGGCCAGCTACAATGAGCAGTTCTTC	CASSRGGASYNEQFF
TRBD1	TRBV7-2	few	TRBJ1-2	TGTGCCAGCAGCCTGACTTCAGGGGGCGCCTCTGGAGGCTACACCTTC	CASSLTSGGASGGYTF
NA	TRBV12-3/TRBV12-4	many	TRBJ1-1	TGTGCCAGCAGTTTACACCCAGGGTCGGGCACTGAAGCTTTCTTT	CASSLHPGSGTEAFF
NA	TRBV29-1	many	TRBJ2-3	TGCAGCGTTGGAAACCCCGGCGGGACAGATACGCAGTATTTT	CSVGNPGGTDTQYF
NA	TRBV5-6	NA	TRBJ2-5	TGTGCCAGCAGCTCGCAGAGATTCCAAGAGACCCAGTACTTC	CASSSQRFQETQYF
NA	TRBV5-1	many	TRBJ1-1	TGCGCCAGCAGTCCCGGGCAGGACACTGAAGCTTTCTTT	CASSPGQDTEAFF
TRBD2	TRBV20-1	many	TRBJ2-1	TGCAGTGCTAGGATGTCGGGACTAGGGGATGAGCAGTTCTTC	CSARMSGLGDEQFF
TRBD1	TRBV3-1	few	TRBJ2-7	TGTGCCAGCAGCTATGGGACAGACTCCTACGAGCAGTACTTC	CASSYGTDSYEQYF
NA	TRBV5-1	many	TRBJ1-1	TGCGCCAGCAGCTTGGCCGTCCTCAACACTGAAGCTTTCTTT	CASSLAVLNTEAFF
NA	TRBV5-1	many	TRBJ1-1	TGCGCCAGCAGCTCGCAGGCGGGGAACACTGAAGCTTTCTTT	CASSSQAGNTEAFF
NA	TRBV7-2	few	TRBJ1-4	TGTGCCAGCAGCAACACTAATGAAAAACTGTTTTTT	CASSNTNEKLFF
TRBD1	TRBV29-1	many	TRBJ1-1	TGCAGCGTACAAACAGGGGGCTCTGAAGCTTTCTTT	CSVQTGGSEAFF
NA	TRBV5-1	many	TRBJ1-4	TGCGCCAGCAGCCAAGCCAGGGGTGGTGAAAAACTGTTTTTT	CASSQARGGEKLFF
NA	TRBV4-1	many	TRBJ1-6	TGCGCCAGCAGCCAAGCGCCCTTAATGTCACCCCTCCACTTT	CASSQAPLMSPLHF
NA	TRBV6-1	many	TRBJ2-7	TGTGCCAGCACAAGCCCTAGGCGTTCAATCTACGAGCAGTACTTC	CASTSPRRSIYEQYF
TRBD1	TRBV12-3/TRBV12-4	many	TRBJ2-7	TGTGCCAGCAGTGTGGACAGGGGGAACGAGCAGTACTTC	CASSVDRGNEQYF
NA	TRBV4-1	many	TRBJ1-5	TGCGCCAGCAGCCCTGGGGAGTCGAACAATCAGCCCCAGCATTTT	CASSPGESNNQPQHF
NA	TRBV4-2	NA	TRBJ2-5	TGTGCCAGCAGCCAAGATAGGGACTTGCCGGAGACCCAGTACTTC	CASSQDRDLPETQYF
NA	TRBV7-9	many	TRBJ2-6	TGTGCCAGCAGCTTAGGACTCTCTGGGGCCAACGTCCTGACTTTC	CASSLGLSGANVLTF
NA	TRBV6-5	many	TRBJ1-6	TGTGCCAGCAGTGACTCCGGGATCCCACTTCGACCCCTCCACTTT	CASSDSGIPLRPLHF
NA	TRBV5-1	many	TRBJ2-3	TGCGCCAGCAGCTTACAGGGCGCACCTAGCACAGATACGCAGTATTTT	CASSLQGAPSTDTQYF
NA	TRBV5-5	few	TRBJ1-5	TGTGCCAGCAGCTTGGGACGGGGAGGGACCTACAATCAGCCCCAGCATTTT	CASSLGRGGTYNQPQHF
NA	TRBV3-2	many	TRBJ2-3	TGTGCCAGCCCCCCGGCACGGACTATAGTTCAGTGTGGTACGCAGTATTTT	CASPPARTIVQCGTQYF
TRBD1	TRBV20-1	many	TRBJ2-7	TGCAGTGCTAGTGACAGGGATCGGTACGAGCAGTACTTC	CSASDRDRYEQYF